Listed below are T cell receptor beta chains from one sample, sequenced in a study of PD-1 blockade in classical Hodgkin lymphoma. The table came from immunoSEQ multiplex PCR; TCRdb's copy has only in-frame clones and leaves some out. Of roughly 100,000 clones listed, under 95% are singletons. Sequenced material: peripheral blood mononuclear cells (PBMCs), taken before the fourth cycle of nivolumab. These TCRs come from a human donor with classical Hodgkin lymphoma. Both conserved end residues are part of each CDR3. A D gene is named only where the DNA matches it firmly. Clone size appears in some rows only: once, few, many, or a class for an expanded clone.

v_call: TRBV25-1
clone_size: once
cdr3_length: 18
j_call: TRBJ2-5
d_call: .
cdr3_aa: CASSDLSLVGGALETQYF
cdr3_nt: TGTGCCAGCAGTGATCTATCCCTGGTGGGGGGGGCGCTTGAGACCCAGTACTTC

v_call: TRBV2
clone_size: .
cdr3_length: 11
j_call: TRBJ1-1
d_call: .
cdr3_aa: CASKVGSEAFF
cdr3_nt: TGTGCCAGCAAGGTTGGGTCTGAAGCTTTCTTT

v_call: TRBV5-1
clone_size: once
cdr3_length: 18
j_call: TRBJ2-7
d_call: TRBD2
cdr3_aa: CASSLATAGGPSPYEQYF
cdr3_nt: TGCGCCAGCAGCTTGGCCACAGCGGGAGGTCCTAGTCCCTACGAGCAGTACTTC

v_call: TRBV7-8
clone_size: .
cdr3_length: 21
j_call: TRBJ2-1
d_call: TRBD2
cdr3_aa: CASSAQEKEGSGWSTYNEQFF
cdr3_nt: TGTGCCAGCAGCGCACAGGAGAAGGAGGGTAGCGGGTGGTCGACCTACAATGAGCAGTTCTTC

v_call: TRBV7-8
clone_size: .
cdr3_length: 14
j_call: TRBJ2-3
d_call: .
cdr3_aa: CASSLGRVTDTQYF
cdr3_nt: TGTGCCAGCAGCTTAGGTCGGGTCACAGATACGCAGTATTTT

v_call: TRBV11-2
clone_size: .
cdr3_length: 15
j_call: TRBJ2-7
d_call: .
cdr3_aa: CASSWPDRSLYEQYF
cdr3_nt: TGTGCCAGCAGCTGGCCCGACAGGTCCCTCTACGAGCAGTACTTC

v_call: TRBV6-1
clone_size: .
cdr3_length: 16
j_call: TRBJ2-6
d_call: .
cdr3_aa: CASSEAPGSGANVLTF
cdr3_nt: TGTGCCAGCAGTGAAGCGCCCGGCTCTGGGGCCAACGTCCTGACTTTC

v_call: TRBV10-3
clone_size: .
cdr3_length: 13
j_call: TRBJ1-3
d_call: .
cdr3_aa: CAIGTPSGNTIYF
cdr3_nt: TGTGCCATCGGGACCCCGAGTGGAAACACCATATATTTT

v_call: TRBV25-1
clone_size: .
cdr3_length: 15
j_call: TRBJ2-2
d_call: .
cdr3_aa: CASSEDNRVTGELFF
cdr3_nt: TGTGCCAGCAGTGAAGACAACAGAGTCACCGGGGAGCTGTTTTTT

v_call: TRBV13
clone_size: .
cdr3_length: 13
j_call: TRBJ1-2
d_call: TRBD1
cdr3_aa: CASSSTGGGGYTF
cdr3_nt: TGTGCCAGCAGCTCGACAGGGGGTGGTGGCTACACCTTC

v_call: TRBV28
clone_size: .
cdr3_length: 16
j_call: TRBJ2-5
d_call: TRBD1
cdr3_aa: CASSFVGTGVQETQYF
cdr3_nt: TGTGCCAGCAGTTTTGTCGGGACAGGGGTCCAAGAGACCCAGTACTTC

v_call: TRBV6-1
clone_size: once
cdr3_length: 15
j_call: TRBJ2-7
d_call: TRBD1
cdr3_aa: CASSEGQGVGYEQYF
cdr3_nt: TGTGCCAGCAGTGAAGGGCAGGGGGTAGGCTACGAGCAGTACTTC

v_call: TRBV30
clone_size: .
cdr3_length: 13
j_call: TRBJ1-2
d_call: TRBD1
cdr3_aa: CAWRGQSNYGYTF
cdr3_nt: TGTGCCTGGAGGGGACAGTCTAACTATGGCTACACCTTC

v_call: TRBV4-2
clone_size: .
cdr3_length: 15
j_call: TRBJ2-7
d_call: .
cdr3_aa: CASSQDSGSERQQYF
cdr3_nt: TGTGCCAGCAGCCAAGACTCGGGGAGCGAAAGGCAGCAGTACTTC

v_call: TRBV6-5
clone_size: .
cdr3_length: 15
j_call: TRBJ1-3
d_call: .
cdr3_aa: CASRPYAGSGNTIYF
cdr3_nt: TGTGCCAGCAGACCCTACGCAGGCTCTGGAAACACCATATATTTT

v_call: TRBV6-1
clone_size: .
cdr3_length: 16
j_call: TRBJ2-7
d_call: .
cdr3_aa: CASSGAFPPSSYEQYF
cdr3_nt: TGTGCCAGCAGTGGCGCATTTCCACCCAGCTCCTACGAGCAGTACTTC

v_call: TRBV6-1
clone_size: .
cdr3_length: 16
j_call: TRBJ2-7
d_call: TRBD1
cdr3_aa: CASSGGVRDRGYEQYF
cdr3_nt: TGTGCCAGCAGTGGTGGAGTCCGGGACAGGGGCTACGAGCAGTACTTC

v_call: TRBV27
clone_size: .
cdr3_length: 14
j_call: TRBJ2-5
d_call: .
cdr3_aa: CASSDSGRQETQYF
cdr3_nt: TGTGCCAGCAGTGACTCCGGTCGGCAAGAGACCCAGTACTTC

v_call: TRBV27
clone_size: .
cdr3_length: 12
j_call: TRBJ2-7
d_call: TRBD2
cdr3_aa: CASRDYSYEQYF
cdr3_nt: TGTGCCAGTAGGGACTACTCCTACGAGCAGTACTTC

v_call: TRBV5-1
clone_size: .
cdr3_length: 15
j_call: TRBJ2-7
d_call: TRBD2
cdr3_aa: CASSLISGSTYEQYF
cdr3_nt: TGCGCCAGCAGCTTGATTAGCGGGAGTACCTACGAGCAGTACTTC

v_call: TRBV5-1
clone_size: .
cdr3_length: 16
j_call: TRBJ2-2
d_call: TRBD2
cdr3_aa: CASSLRSDGRPGELFF
cdr3_nt: TGCGCCAGCAGCTTGCGATCCGACGGGAGGCCCGGGGAGCTGTTTTTT

v_call: TRBV2
clone_size: .
cdr3_length: 12
j_call: TRBJ2-1
d_call: .
cdr3_aa: CASSGRYNEQFF
cdr3_nt: TGTGCCAGCAGTGGGCGGTACAATGAGCAGTTCTTC

v_call: TRBV7-9
clone_size: .
cdr3_length: 12
j_call: TRBJ2-1
d_call: .
cdr3_aa: CASSLSGNEQFF
cdr3_nt: TGTGCCAGCAGCTTATCAGGCAATGAGCAGTTCTTC

v_call: TRBV12-5
clone_size: .
cdr3_length: 17
j_call: TRBJ2-2
d_call: TRBD2
cdr3_aa: CASGLATGTSGAGELFF
cdr3_nt: TGTGCTAGTGGTTTGGCCACCGGGACTAGCGGGGCCGGGGAGCTGTTTTTT

v_call: TRBV7-9
clone_size: .
cdr3_length: 12
j_call: TRBJ1-1
d_call: .
cdr3_aa: CASSFRTSEAFF
cdr3_nt: TGTGCCAGCAGCTTCCGGACCTCGGAAGCTTTCTTT

v_call: TRBV7-8
clone_size: .
cdr3_length: 17
j_call: TRBJ2-1
d_call: .
cdr3_aa: CASSLGLQRLNYNEQFF
cdr3_nt: TGTGCCAGCAGCTTAGGGTTGCAGCGACTGAACTACAATGAGCAGTTCTTC

v_call: TRBV29-1
clone_size: .
cdr3_length: 12
j_call: TRBJ1-2
d_call: .
cdr3_aa: CSVPSPGVGYTF
cdr3_nt: TGCAGCGTTCCAAGCCCAGGGGTAGGCTACACCTTC

v_call: TRBV11-2
clone_size: .
cdr3_length: 17
j_call: TRBJ1-3
d_call: TRBD1
cdr3_aa: CASSPSGQGTSGNTIYF
cdr3_nt: TGTGCCAGCAGCCCCTCGGGACAGGGGACCTCTGGAAACACCATATATTTT

v_call: TRBV19
clone_size: .
cdr3_length: 16
j_call: TRBJ1-1
d_call: TRBD1
cdr3_aa: CASSPPDRGLPWEAFF
cdr3_nt: TGTGCCAGTAGTCCGCCTGACAGGGGGCTTCCGTGGGAAGCTTTCTTT

v_call: TRBV29-1
clone_size: .
cdr3_length: 13
j_call: TRBJ2-7
d_call: .
cdr3_aa: CSVEGQETYEQYF
cdr3_nt: TGCAGCGTTGAAGGGCAGGAGACCTACGAGCAGTACTTC

v_call: TRBV5-1
clone_size: .
cdr3_length: 15
j_call: TRBJ2-7
d_call: TRBD1
cdr3_aa: CASRGTGGVTYEQYF
cdr3_nt: TGCGCCAGCAGGGGGACAGGGGGCGTCACCTACGAGCAGTACTTC

v_call: TRBV7-8
clone_size: .
cdr3_length: 15
j_call: TRBJ1-4
d_call: .
cdr3_aa: CASSFVTDLNEKLFF
cdr3_nt: TGTGCCAGCAGCTTCGTGACAGACCTAAATGAAAAACTGTTTTTT

v_call: TRBV4-1
clone_size: once
cdr3_length: 18
j_call: TRBJ1-5
d_call: TRBD1
cdr3_aa: CASSQDSGGQGRSQPQHF
cdr3_nt: TGCGCCAGCAGCCAAGACTCGGGCGGACAGGGGCGAAGTCAGCCCCAGCATTTT

v_call: TRBV28
clone_size: .
cdr3_length: 22
j_call: TRBJ2-1
d_call: TRBD2
cdr3_aa: CASSSLQIKTSGSSISYNEQFF
cdr3_nt: TGTGCCAGCAGTTCTCTCCAGATAAAAACTAGCGGGAGTTCAATCTCCTACAATGAGCAGTTCTTC

v_call: TRBV19
clone_size: .
cdr3_length: 14
j_call: TRBJ1-5
d_call: .
cdr3_aa: CASSMGGVDQPQHF
cdr3_nt: TGTGCCAGTAGTATGGGGGGAGTCGATCAGCCCCAGCATTTT

v_call: TRBV4-1
clone_size: .
cdr3_length: 16
j_call: TRBJ2-3
d_call: .
cdr3_aa: CASSQVIRMLTDTQYF
cdr3_nt: TGCGCCAGCAGCCAAGTTATCAGGATGCTCACAGATACGCAGTATTTT

v_call: TRBV5-1
clone_size: .
cdr3_length: 14
j_call: TRBJ1-3
d_call: .
cdr3_aa: CASSLATSGNTIYF
cdr3_nt: TGCGCCAGCAGCTTGGCAACCTCTGGAAACACCATATATTTT

v_call: TRBV4-1
clone_size: once
cdr3_length: 14
j_call: TRBJ1-1
d_call: TRBD1
cdr3_aa: CASSPTGIRAEAFF
cdr3_nt: TGCGCCAGCAGCCCGACAGGGATCCGGGCTGAAGCTTTCTTT

v_call: TRBV5-6
clone_size: .
cdr3_length: 15
j_call: TRBJ1-3
d_call: .
cdr3_aa: CASRLDGTLGNTIYF
cdr3_nt: TGTGCCAGCAGGTTGGACGGGACCCTCGGAAACACCATATATTTT

v_call: TRBV7-8
clone_size: .
cdr3_length: 11
j_call: TRBJ1-2
d_call: .
cdr3_aa: CATGGSYGYTF
cdr3_nt: TGTGCCACCGGGGGTAGCTATGGCTACACCTTC

v_call: TRBV5-7
clone_size: .
cdr3_length: 13
j_call: TRBJ1-1
d_call: TRBD1
cdr3_aa: CASSFTGEGEAFF
cdr3_nt: TGTGCCAGCAGCTTTACAGGGGAAGGAGAAGCTTTCTTT

v_call: TRBV9
clone_size: .
cdr3_length: 15
j_call: TRBJ2-2
d_call: .
cdr3_aa: CASSARPPNTGELFF
cdr3_nt: TGTGCCAGCAGCGCCCGGCCTCCCAACACCGGGGAGCTGTTTTTT

v_call: TRBV6-1
clone_size: .
cdr3_length: 15
j_call: TRBJ2-7
d_call: .
cdr3_aa: CASSETGRPYYEQYF
cdr3_nt: TGTGCCAGCAGTGAGACAGGTCGCCCTTACTACGAGCAGTACTTC

v_call: TRBV19
clone_size: .
cdr3_length: 16
j_call: TRBJ2-2
d_call: .
cdr3_aa: CATLRRGSANTGELFF
cdr3_nt: TGTGCCACCCTTCGGAGGGGTAGCGCGAACACCGGGGAGCTGTTTTTT

v_call: TRBV7-6
clone_size: .
cdr3_length: 16
j_call: TRBJ2-5
d_call: TRBD2
cdr3_aa: CASSSPRAGGRKTQYF
cdr3_nt: TGTGCCAGCAGCTCCCCGCGAGCGGGAGGGAGAAAGACCCAGTACTTC

v_call: TRBV6-6
clone_size: .
cdr3_length: 15
j_call: TRBJ1-4
d_call: .
cdr3_aa: CASSSQTGISEKLFF
cdr3_nt: TGTGCCAGCAGTTCCCAAACAGGGATTAGTGAAAAACTGTTTTTT

v_call: TRBV10-3
clone_size: .
cdr3_length: 15
j_call: TRBJ1-1
d_call: TRBD1
cdr3_aa: CAIRAPRGPNTEAFF
cdr3_nt: TGTGCCATCAGAGCCCCAAGGGGGCCGAACACTGAAGCTTTCTTT

v_call: TRBV2
clone_size: .
cdr3_length: 12
j_call: TRBJ2-7
d_call: .
cdr3_aa: CASTERAYEQYF
cdr3_nt: TGTGCCAGCACCGAGCGAGCCTACGAGCAGTACTTC

v_call: TRBV18
clone_size: few
cdr3_length: 17
j_call: TRBJ2-6
d_call: TRBD1
cdr3_aa: CATFPGQGLSGANVLTF
cdr3_nt: TGTGCCACCTTCCCAGGACAGGGGCTTTCTGGGGCCAACGTCCTGACTTTC

v_call: TRBV6-6
clone_size: .
cdr3_length: 11
j_call: TRBJ2-7
d_call: .
cdr3_aa: CASAGYYEQYF
cdr3_nt: TGTGCCAGCGCAGGGTACTACGAGCAGTACTTC